The sequence of this T cell receptor beta chain was determined in a study of tumor and adjacent non-tumor tissue in lung cancer. Findings of the study overall: Significantly higher TCR diversity was found in tumor than normal lung.

The template was RNA from unsorted bulk tissue. TCRbeta libraries were built with three rounds of nested PCR, modified from ARM-PCR. TCRdb re-called the multiplex PCR reads through MiXCR, storing one row per CDR3 protein. Seen here are 120,000 or so distinct CDR3 sequences, 66% observed once, and the top ten hold roughly 13%. The V end lost 0 bases, the J end lost 0 bases, and 6 bases lay between the germline ends. Per the germline V gene, CDR1 is SGHDN and CDR2 is FVKESK. The length of the CDR3 is 15 residues. Ten or more counts support this clonotype. Its target is unknown. This TCR came from a man aged 25-45 years with non-small cell lung cancer. The chain links TRBV14 to TRBJ1-5; D ambiguous. The sequenced sample was lung tumor tissue. CDR3 sequence (DNA): TGTGCCAGCAGCCAAGAGGGTAATAGCAATCAGCCCCAGCATTTT. Protein product: CASSQEGNSNQPQHF.